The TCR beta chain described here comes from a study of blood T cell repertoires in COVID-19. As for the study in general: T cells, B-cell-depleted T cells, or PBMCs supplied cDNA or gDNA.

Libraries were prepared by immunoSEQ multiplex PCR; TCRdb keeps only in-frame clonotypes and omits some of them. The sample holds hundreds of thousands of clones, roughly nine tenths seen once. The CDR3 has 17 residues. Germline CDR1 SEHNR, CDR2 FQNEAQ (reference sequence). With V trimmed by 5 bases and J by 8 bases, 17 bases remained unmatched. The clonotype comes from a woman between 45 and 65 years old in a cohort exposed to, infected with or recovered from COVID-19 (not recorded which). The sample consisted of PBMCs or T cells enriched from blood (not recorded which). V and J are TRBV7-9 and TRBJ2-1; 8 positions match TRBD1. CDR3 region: CASSGLTGVFFQDEQFF. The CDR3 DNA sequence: TGTGCCAGCAGCGGATTGACAGGGGTTTTTTTTCAAGATGAGCAGTTCTTC. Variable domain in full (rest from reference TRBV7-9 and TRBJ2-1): DTGVSQNPRHKITKRGQNVTFRCDPISEHNRLYWYRQTLGQGPEFLTYFQNEAQLEKSRLLSDRFSAERPKGSFSTLEIQRTEQGDSAMYLCASSGLTGVFFQDEQFFGPGTRLTVL.